The source of this TCR beta chain is a study of cytomegalovirus exposure and HLA in healthy donors. Study-wide findings and caveats: In an earlier analysis, in some 500 donors, most V segments appeared productive either ~87% or ~30% of the time.

The PCR ran on 60 Vbeta and 13 Jbeta primers. TCRdb's table, derived via immunoSEQ multiplex PCR, lists solely in-frame clones and lacks some. The repertoire holds approximately 180,000 clones, with roughly 83% as singletons. Comment on this clone: Its cognate antigen is unknown.

This CDR3 has 14 amino acids. The germline gives CDR1 SGHAT, CDR2 FQDESV (reference sequence). Trimming at V came to 5 bases and at J to 4 bases, leaving 5 bases not matched to a gene. This chain connects TRBV11-1 to TRBJ2-7; 10 bases line up with TRBD1. This receptor was obtained from a woman aged 45-59 years in good health and CMV-seronegative. The sequenced material came from PBMCs. The CDR3 nucleotides read TGTGCCAGCAGCCGACAGGGGGCTTTATACGAGCAGTACTTC. It translates to CASSRQGALYEQYF.